The 20 T cell receptor beta chains in this list originate from one sample, sequenced in a study of T-cell reconstitution after alpha-beta-depleted transplantation in children. As it was prepared, the TCRbeta library received unique molecular identifiers. A single record per CDR3 protein comes from TCRdb applying MiXCR to the PCR reads. The top ten clones hold approximately 2.3% of a sample with some 340,000 distinct CDR3 sequences, 10% of them seen once. The specimen comprised PBMCs from the stem cell graft donor, sampled from the stem cell graft. Source of these receptors: a human donor who donated a stem cell graft to a child with acute lymphoblastic leukemia.

The sample holds many counts of this clonotype. CDR3 residues: CASSPRIGTASYEQYF. The DNA for the CDR3 is TGTGCCAGCAGTCCGAGGATCGGGACAGCTTCCTACGAGCAGTACTTC. The chain carries TRBV27 and TRBJ2-7; 7 bases match TRBD1. This CDR3 has 16 amino acids. CDR1 and CDR2 (germline): MNHEY, SMNVEV (reference sequence). With V trimmed by 5 bases and J by 1 base, 11 bases remained unmatched.

This clonotype was seen many times. This sequence joins TRBV7-9 and TRBJ2-3; 11 bases fit TRBD2. CDR3 length: 16 amino acids. V was clipped by 5 bases and J by 2 bases; unmatched bases: 6. Germline CDR1 reads SEHNR; CDR2 reads FQNEAQ (reference sequence). CDR3 in DNA: TGTGCCAGCAGCCCCGGACTAGCGGGCCCCACAGATACGCAGTATTTT. Amino acid sequence: CASSPGLAGPTDTQYF.

This clonotype has only a few counts. The V call is TRBV7-2, the J call TRBJ2-3; no reliable D call. Germline V gives CDR1 SGHTA, CDR2 FQGNSA. V was cut by 4 bases and J by 1 base, with 9 bases left in between. This CDR3 comprises 14 residues. The CDR3 DNA follows: TGTGCCAGCAGCTCCCTCGGTCGCACAGATACGCAGTATTTT. This encodes CASSSLGRTDTQYF.

This clonotype appeared a few times. The chain is built from TRBV11-1 and TRBJ2-1; 14 bases line up with TRBD2. J lost 5 bases, V lost 0 bases, and 6 bases had no gene match. Germline values: CDR1 SGHAT, CDR2 FQDESV (reference sequence). This CDR3 contains 18 residues. CDR3 DNA sequence: TGTGCCAGCAGCTTAGCGGCCGGGACTAGCGGGAGAAACAATGAGCAGTTCTTC. It is translated as CASSLAAGTSGRNNEQFF. Full variable domain (missing parts from reference TRBV11-1 and TRBJ2-1): EAEVAQSPRYKITEKSQAVAFWCDPISGHATLYWYRQILGQGPELLVQFQDESVVDDSQLPKDRFSAERLKGVDSTLKIQPAELGDSAMYLCASSLAAGTSGRNNEQFFGPGTRLTVL.

This clonotype was recorded a few times. The genes are TRBV3-1 and TRBJ2-7; TRBD2 aligns across 9 bases. V lost 0 bases, J lost 11 bases, and 5 bases stayed unmatched. This CDR3 has 13 amino acids. CDR1 and CDR2 from the germline V gene are LGHDT and YNNKEL (reference sequence). The CDR3 DNA reads TGTGCCAGCAGCCAAGACCTAGCGGGACTTAAGTACTTC. Translated, it gives CASSQDLAGLKYF.

In its sample, this clonotype was seen a few times. The J gene is TRBJ2-5, the V gene TRBV27; unclear D gene. The CDR3 length is 13 residues. V lost 2 bases, J lost 5 bases, and 9 bases lay in between. The germline gives CDR1 MNHEY, CDR2 SMNVEV (reference sequence). The CDR3 bases are TGTGCCAGCAGTTTAGGTGGCCCCGAGACCCAGTACTTC. Translation gives CASSLGGPETQYF.

This clonotype has only a few counts. The rearrangement links TRBV20-1 to TRBJ2-1, with 9 positions matching TRBD2. With V trimmed by 4 bases and J by 16 bases, 14 bases remained unmatched. Germline-derived CDR1 and CDR2 are DFQATT and SNEGSKA (reference sequence). This CDR3 region has 13 residues. CDR3 residues: CSAIRNLAGWHFF. The CDR3 region has the DNA TGCAGTGCTATCCGAAATCTAGCGGGATGGCATTTCTTC.

The sample holds a few counts of this clonotype. The V and J genes are TRBV5-1 and TRBJ2-1; D is unclear. Germline V lookup: CDR1 SGHRS, CDR2 YFSETQ. Trimming removed 4 bases from V and 8 bases from J, with 16 bases in between. The CDR3 covers 14 residues. The CDR3 protein is CASSVIFAGDEQFF. The CDR3 DNA follows: TGCGCCAGCAGCGTCATCTTCGCTGGGGATGAGCAGTTCTTC.

The sample holds a few counts of this clonotype. The V gene is TRBV5-1, the J gene TRBJ2-1; D is possibly TRBD1 or TRBD2 (5 bases each). Per germline, CDR1 SGHRS and CDR2 YFSETQ. V was pared by 1 base and J by 7 bases, with 15 bases between. The CDR3 length is 15 residues. Here the CDR3 reads CASSLMGTRGNEQFF. CDR3 DNA sequence: TGCGCCAGCAGCTTGATGGGGACCAGAGGAAATGAGCAGTTCTTC.

This sequence joins TRBV20-1 and TRBJ2-2; the D gene is possibly TRBD2 (7 bases). Germline V gene lookup returns CDR1 DFQATT and CDR2 SNEGSKA (reference sequence). With 0 bases removed from V and 1 base from J, the gap between germline ends came to 12 bases. The CDR3 is made up of 16 amino acids. As DNA, the CDR3 is TGCAGTGCTAGAGATGGGGGGGGCGAGAACACCGGGGAGCTGTTTTTT. It yields the protein CSARDGGGENTGELFF.

This chain joins TRBV6-4 and TRBJ2-3; D is unresolved. Germline assignment: CDR1 MRHNA and CDR2 SNTAGT. The CDR3 consists of 13 residues. V lost 6 bases and J 0 bases, leaving 7 bases between the germline ends. The CDR3 DNA is TGTGCCAGCAGGGCGGCTAGCACAGATACGCAGTATTTT. Its translation: CASRAASTDTQYF.

V gene TRBV4-2 combines with J gene TRBJ1-1; D is unresolved. Per the germline V gene, CDR1 is LGHNA and CDR2 is YNFKEQ. V lost 1 base, J lost 8 bases, and 14 bases lay in between. The CDR3 is made up of 14 amino acids. CDR3 protein: CASSQGGERWEAFF. The CDR3, as DNA: TGTGCCAGCAGCCAAGGCGGGGAAAGGTGGGAAGCTTTCTTT.

This clonotype has ten or more counts. This chain links TRBV5-1 with TRBJ2-7; D is uncertain. The germline CDR1 and CDR2 sequences are SGHRS and YFSETQ. The CDR3 has 12 amino acids. V gave up 0 bases and J gave up 2 bases, with 3 bases separating them. The CDR3 nucleotides read TGCGCCAGCAGCTTGGATGCCTACGAGCAGTACTTC. Protein sequence: CASSLDAYEQYF.

This clonotype was detected only a few times. The chain couples TRBV14 to TRBJ2-1; no clear D gene. CDR1 is SGHDN and CDR2 is FVKESK in the germline V gene. The germline V and J ends were trimmed by 1 base and 2 bases, with 12 bases remaining between them. The CDR3 is 16 amino acids. DNA for the CDR3: TGTGCCAGCAGCCAAGGACCGGGCGGTCCCTACAATGAGCAGTTCTTC. This translates into CASSQGPGGPYNEQFF. The full variable domain, with the rest looked up from reference TRBV14 and TRBJ2-1, is EAGVTQFPSHSVIEKGQTVTLRCDPISGHDNLYWYRRVMGKEIKFLLHFVKESKQDESGMPNNRFLAERTGGTYSTLKVQPAELEDSGVYFCASSQGPGGPYNEQFFGPGTRLTVL.

This chain joins TRBV5-1 and TRBJ2-7; the match to TRBD1 covers 7 bases. With V trimmed by 0 bases and J by 6 bases, 9 bases remained unmatched. The germline gives CDR1 SGHRS, CDR2 YFSETQ. The CDR3 is made up of 15 amino acids. The CDR3 is CASSLAGRGYGEQYF. CDR3 coding DNA: TGCGCCAGCAGCTTGGCGGGCAGGGGGTATGGCGAGCAGTACTTC.

This clonotype appeared a few times. The chain employs TRBV20-1 and TRBJ2-5, with 8 bases identical to TRBD2. V dropped 0 bases and J dropped 3; count of bases not matched to a gene: 9. CDR1 and CDR2 from the germline V gene are DFQATT and SNEGSKA (reference sequence). This CDR3 comprises 16 residues. The CDR3 DNA follows: TGCAGTGCTAGAGAGGGAGGGGGACTAGTGGAAGAGACCCAGTACTTC. Its protein product is CSAREGGGLVEETQYF.

The gene calls are TRBV7-9 and TRBJ1-1; TRBD1 agrees at 10 bases. CDR1 is SEHNR and CDR2 is FQNEAQ in the germline V gene (reference sequence). J lost 4 bases, V lost 8 bases, and 10 bases had no gene match. The CDR3 contains 15 residues. The DNA of the CDR3 is TGTGCCAGCGGTCGGGACAGGGGTCTGAGCACTGAAGCTTTCTTT. It codes for CASGRDRGLSTEAFF.

This clonotype was recorded at least ten times. This chain connects TRBV12-3 or TRBV12-4 to TRBJ2-4; D gene unclear. This CDR3 comprises 15 residues. Trimming took 4 bases from V and 1 from J, leaving 11 bases between them. CDR3 in DNA: TGTGCCAGCAGTTCGTCATCGGTGGCCAAAAACATTCAGTACTTC. It codes for CASSSSSVAKNIQYF.

In its sample, this clonotype was seen a few times. The chain combines TRBV28 with TRBJ2-7; D not certain. V lost 6 bases, J lost 6 bases, and 12 bases lay in between. Germline V gives CDR1 MDHEN, CDR2 SYDVKM. This CDR3 contains 12 residues. CDR3 amino acids: CASSSLPREQYF. CDR3 DNA: TGTGCCAGCAGCTCCCTACCGCGCGAGCAGTACTTC.

This clonotype came up a few times. This chain links TRBV20-1 with TRBJ2-3; no clear D. The germline V gene encodes CDR1 DFQATT and CDR2 SNEGSKA (reference sequence). The CDR3 length is 14 residues. V shed 6 bases and J shed 4 bases, with 17 bases lying between them. DNA for the CDR3: TGCAGTGCCCATGGAAGGTCAGGTTCAGATACGCAGTATTTT. Protein: CSAHGRSGSDTQYF.